Reported below is one T cell receptor (beta chain). Its recognized antigen is unknown. The data originate from a study of T cells expressing NK-cell markers (dated by TCRdb to about 2020). Turning to the overall study: Three sorted T-cell subsets (CD3+CD56+NKG2C+, CD3+CD56+NKG2C- and CD3+CD56-NKG2C+) from fewer than 10 donors had their TCR beta-chain repertoires profiled. Seven of the eight sequenced donors were HCMV-seropositive and one was HCMV-seronegative. Libraries were sequenced as 2 x 150 bp reads on Illumina HiSeq 2000/2500, MiSeq or NextSeq. All eight donors whose samples were sequenced were randomly selected healthy volunteers, three of them men and five women.

Beyond this particular receptor, the publication reports: Whether the expanded NKG2C-expressing T cell clones were specific for HCMV antigens remained unclear. In six donors, the dominant CD3+CD56+NKG2C+ clonotypes were among the top 10 CD8+ clonotypes and accounted for roughly 1.0-8% of CD8+ T cells. Those dominant clonotypes were again the most abundant among CD3+CD56-NKG2C+ cells in several donors, at roughly 28.3-65%.

Sequencing relied on an Illumina HiSeq 2000. TCR beta cDNA libraries were made by 5'RACE template switching that added a universal primer site and unique molecular identifiers. Priming for cDNA synthesis came from the TCR beta constant segment, and two successive PCR amplification steps followed. The authors' pipeline ran thus. MIGEC was used to demultiplex reads and group the reads by UMI, and MiTCR was used to assemble and quantify clonotypes. To exclude erroneous sequences, only TCR cDNA sequences supported by at least two reads were retained. The tcR package was used for downstream repertoire analysis, and clonotypes were matched between fractions using CDR3 nucleotide sequence together with V segment. Antigen specificity was annotated against VDJdb with VDJmatch, allowing one amino acid substitution in CDR3. Through TCRdb reprocessing, the reads give one entry per CDR3 protein sequence; DNA is omitted. The V and J calls come from TCRdb's annotation, not from the publication. This specimen's table enumerates some 450,000 distinct CDR3 sequences. The ten largest clones take up 7.3% of the sample.

To determine HCMV serostatus, a commercial ELISA kit was used to detect HCMV-specific IgG in serum. Ficoll density gradient centrifugation was used to isolate peripheral blood mononuclear cells from blood. The CDR3 sequence holds 21 residues, the cysteine and phenylalanine included. No DNA is recorded. The chain links TRBV12-3 or TRBV12-4 with TRBJ2-6; the D call from TCRdb, TRBD1, cannot be confirmed without DNA. Sequenced input: blood T cells: a sorted CD56 or NKG2C T cell subset, CD4+ or CD8+ T cells, or bulk PBMC T cells (not recorded which). This TCR was recovered from a woman aged 18 to 75 in good health. CDR3 reads: CASSFVGSGTVRSSGANVLTF.